This TCR beta chain was found in a study of shared clonotypes between healthy human individuals. In unsorted samples, genomic DNA was obtained using tens of millions of PBMCs. Unsorted PBMC DNA went through sequencing on ten immunoSEQ deep assay plates. Sequencing was performed with immunoSEQ multiplex PCR; in TCRdb, only in-frame clones are kept and a portion is missing. The profile shows 400,000 to 500,000 clones, roughly four fifths of them singletons. Germline V gene sequence: CDR1 MNHEY, CDR2 SMNVEV (reference sequence). The CDR3 has 16 residues. V dropped 4 bases and J dropped 7; count of bases not matched to a gene: 8. As regards this clone: Antigen: not known.

Broader study findings: Only blood was sampled; tissue repertoires likely differ. Few donors limited the genetic and exposure-history diversity represented.

The TCR was taken from a middle-aged woman in good health. Some clones in this sample may be carry-over from other donors' samples. Material: PBMCs. The chain couples TRBV27 to TRBJ2-7; 15 positions agree with TRBD2. The DNA of the CDR3 is TGTGCCAGCAGTTCGTTCTCGGGACTAGCGGGAGGAGAGCAGTACTTC. It is translated as CASSSFSGLAGGEQYF.